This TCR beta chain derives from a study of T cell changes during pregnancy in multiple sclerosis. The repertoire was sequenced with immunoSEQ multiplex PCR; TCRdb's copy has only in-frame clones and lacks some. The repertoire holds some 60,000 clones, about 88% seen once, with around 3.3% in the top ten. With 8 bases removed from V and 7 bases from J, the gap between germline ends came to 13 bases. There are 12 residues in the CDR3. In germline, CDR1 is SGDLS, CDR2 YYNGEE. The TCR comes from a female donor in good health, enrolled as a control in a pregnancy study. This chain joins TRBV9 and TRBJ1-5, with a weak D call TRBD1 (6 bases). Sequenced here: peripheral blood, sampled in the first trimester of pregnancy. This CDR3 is CARGAGGQPQHF. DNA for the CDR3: TGTGCCAGGGGGGCGGGAGGACAGCCCCAGCATTTT.